These 28 T cell receptor beta chains originate from one sample sequenced in a study of T cells in Graves' hyperthyroidism and ophthalmopathy. Amplification targeted TCR beta CDR3 regions from RNA transcripts. TCR CDR3 regions were first amplified by RT-PCR with HTBI primers. From the multiplex PCR reads, TCRdb called clonotypes with MiXCR, one entry per CDR3 protein. The sample holds about 300,000 distinct CDR3 sequences; roughly 18% are singletons and the top ten take just under 40%. Material for sequencing was blood. These receptor sequences come from a man over 45 with Graves' ophthalmopathy.

This clonotype was seen at least ten times. The chain uses TRBV27 and TRBJ2-7; D gene uncertain. V was clipped by 4 bases and J by 6 bases, with 13 bases between them. Germline CDR1 MNHEY, CDR2 SMNVEV (reference sequence). The CDR3 spans 13 residues. CDR3 coding DNA: TGTGCCAGCAGTTCAAGGGTCGGCGCCGAGCAGTACTTC. It yields the protein CASSSRVGAEQYF.

In its sample, this clonotype was seen a few times. The chain has TRBV6-5 and TRBJ2-5; 8 positions agree with TRBD1. V was clipped by 0 bases and J by 0 bases; unmatched bases: 0. CDR1 is MNHEY, CDR2 SVGAGI, per germline. This CDR3 is 15 amino acids long. The CDR3 sequence is CASSYSGQDQETQYF. CDR3 nucleotide sequence: TGTGCCAGCAGTTACTCGGGACAGGACCAAGAGACCCAGTACTTC.

This clonotype was recorded a few times. This chain links TRBV27 with TRBJ2-1; D perhaps matches TRBD1 (6 bases). Germline CDR1 and CDR2: MNHEY and SMNVEV (reference sequence). CDR3 size: 13 residues. The V end lost 3 bases, the J end lost 10 bases, and 13 bases lay between the germline ends. The CDR3: CASSFQGRGEQFF. As DNA, the CDR3 is TGTGCCAGCAGTTTTCAGGGGCGAGGCGAGCAGTTCTTC.

This clonotype has more than one count but fewer than ten. CDR3 protein: CANKIRGGTDTQYF. DNA of the CDR3: TGTGCCAACAAGATTAGGGGGGGCACAGATACGCAGTATTTT. This chain joins TRBV27 and TRBJ2-3, with D perhaps being TRBD1 or TRBD2 (6 bases each). Trimming pared 10 bases from V and 1 base from J, leaving 15 bases between. CDR3 size: 14 residues. The germline V gene encodes CDR1 MNHEY and CDR2 SMNVEV (reference sequence).

Ten or more counts support this clonotype. V and J are TRBV20-1 and TRBJ1-5, with D perhaps TRBD1 (5 bases). There are 13 residues in the CDR3. Trimming removed 3 bases from V and 5 bases from J, with 11 bases in between. Germline-derived CDR1 and CDR2 are DFQATT and SNEGSKA (reference sequence). The CDR3 protein is CSASPTDYQPQHF. The CDR3 nucleotides read TGCAGTGCTAGCCCGACAGATTATCAGCCCCAGCATTTT.

Only a few counts were recorded for this clonotype. The V gene is TRBV24-1, the J gene TRBJ2-3; 9 bases match TRBD1. The germline CDR1 and CDR2 sequences are KGHDR and SFDVKD. The CDR3 is made up of 13 amino acids. The ends lost 7 bases at V and 3 bases at J; junction bases unmatched: 1. CDR3 residues: CATSGQGTDTQYF. The CDR3 nucleotides are TGTGCCACCAGCGGACAGGGGACAGATACGCAGTATTTT.

This chain links TRBV20-1 with TRBJ2-1; 10 nucleotides agree with TRBD2. Germline loops: CDR1 DFQATT, CDR2 SNEGSKA (reference sequence). The CDR3 spans 14 residues. Trimming cost V 6 bases and J 5 bases; bases outside gene matches: 7. For the CDR3, the DNA is TGCAGTGCCGATGGGACTAGCGCCGACAATGAGCAGTTCTTC. Translated: CSADGTSADNEQFF.

This sequence joins TRBV9 and TRBJ2-7; 8 bases agree with TRBD2. V lost 1 base, J lost 4 bases, and 4 bases stayed unmatched. The CDR3 is 14 amino acids. Germline CDR1 SGDLS, CDR2 YYNGEE. The CDR3 protein is CASSVSSGAYEQYF. The CDR3 nucleotides read TGTGCCAGCAGCGTAAGTAGCGGGGCTTACGAGCAGTACTTC.

The chain is built from TRBV19 and TRBJ1-2; a possible D gene is TRBD1 (6 bases). CDR3 size: 12 residues. Per the germline V gene, CDR1 is LNHDA and CDR2 is SQIVND (reference sequence). Trimming pared 5 bases from V and 14 bases from J, leaving 18 bases between. CDR3 sequence reads: CASSPTGPGGTF. The CDR3 region has the DNA TGTGCCAGTAGTCCTACAGGGCCCGGGGGGACCTTC. Supplemented by reference TRBV19 and TRBJ1-2, the full variable domain reads DGGITQSPKYLFRKEGQNVTLSCEQNLNHDAMYWYRQDPGQGLRLIYYSQIVNDFQKGDIAEGYSVSREKKESFPLTVTSAQKNPTAFYLCASSPTGPGGTFGSGTRLTVV.

This clonotype was counted at least ten times. The rearrangement links TRBV28 to TRBJ1-1, with a weak D call TRBD1 (5 bases). V was trimmed by 1 base and J by 0 bases, leaving 6 bases between them. The V gene's germline CDR1 is MDHEN and CDR2 SYDVKM. There are 14 residues in the CDR3. The DNA of the CDR3 is TGTGCCAGCAGTTTATTACAGGTGAACACTGAAGCTTTCTTT. This sequence encodes CASSLLQVNTEAFF.

This clonotype was detected ten times or more. The genes are TRBV10-3 and TRBJ2-3, with 8 bases fitting TRBD1. Trimming at V came to 1 base and at J to 2 bases, leaving 5 bases not matched to a gene. The CDR3 is 16 amino acids. CDR1 and CDR2 from the germline V gene are ENHRY and SYGVKD. The chain's CDR3 is CAISEFPGQVTDTQYF. Here the CDR3 DNA reads TGTGCCATCAGTGAGTTTCCGGGACAGGTCACAGATACGCAGTATTTT.

This clonotype was seen a few times. The chain carries TRBV5-1 and TRBJ1-3, with D unresolved. Germline CDR1 is SGHRS and CDR2 is YFSETQ. Trimming took 6 bases from V and 4 from J, leaving 11 bases between them. The CDR3 sequence is 13 residues long. The CDR3 DNA follows: TGCGCCAGCATGAGGGCCGGAGGAAACACCATATATTTT. Translated: CASMRAGGNTIYF.

This clonotype showed up many times. V gene TRBV11-2 combines with J gene TRBJ2-5, with 7 bases fitting TRBD1. The ends lost 1 base at V and 14 bases at J; junction bases unmatched: 4. This CDR3 contains 11 residues. Germline CDR1 and CDR2: SGHAT and FQNNGV. CDR3 nucleotide sequence: TGTGCCAGCAGCTTAGGACAGGGCTCCTACTTC. This translates into CASSLGQGSYF.

The chain links TRBV28 to TRBJ1-1; D may be TRBD1 (6 bases). The CDR3 totals 16 residues. With 6 bases removed from V and 5 bases from J, the gap between germline ends came to 22 bases. CDR1 is MDHEN and CDR2 is SYDVKM in the germline V gene. CDR3 in amino acids: CASSREMITGLTEAFF. In nucleotides, the CDR3 is TGTGCCAGCAGCCGTGAAATGATTACAGGGTTAACTGAAGCTTTCTTT. Full variable domain (missing parts from reference TRBV28 and TRBJ1-1): DVKVTQSSRYLVKRTGEKVFLECVQDMDHENMFWYRQDPGLGLRLIYFSYDVKMKEKGDIPEGYSVSREKKERFSLILESASTNQTSMYLCASSREMITGLTEAFFGQGTRLTVV.

The rearrangement uses TRBV7-3 and TRBJ2-7; 10 nucleotides match TRBD1. Germline lookup yields CDR1 SGHTA and CDR2 FQGTGA. There are 14 residues in the CDR3. V dropped 0 bases and J dropped 11; count of bases not matched to a gene: 7. In DNA, the CDR3 is TGTGCCAGCAGCTTAACAGGACAGGGGGATAAGAAGTACTTC. As protein: CASSLTGQGDKKYF.

This clonotype appeared many times. This chain connects TRBV20-1 to TRBJ2-5; 10 positions match TRBD2. This CDR3 is 15 amino acids long. Unmatched junction bases numbered 11, after V lost 5 bases and J lost 5 bases. Germline V lookup: CDR1 DFQATT, CDR2 SNEGSKA (reference sequence). This CDR3 is CSAGSAGGSYETQYF. The CDR3 region has the DNA TGCAGTGCTGGATCAGCGGGAGGGTCATACGAGACCCAGTACTTC.

J is TRBJ2-7 and V is TRBV6-1; TRBD2 aligns across 8 bases. This CDR3 has 15 residues. V lost 3 bases and J lost 2; bases outside the gene matches: 6. Germline V gives CDR1 MNHNS, CDR2 SASEGT. Written as DNA, the CDR3 is TGTGCCAGCAGTGAGTGGAGCGGGGGACCCTACGAGCAGTACTTC. Its protein is CASSEWSGGPYEQYF.

The sample holds many counts of this clonotype. The chain is built from TRBV2 and TRBJ2-3, with a tentative D call TRBD2 (6 bases). The germline V and J ends were trimmed by 4 bases and 0 bases, with 11 bases remaining between them. The CDR3 spans 15 residues. CDR1 is SNHLY, CDR2 FYNNEI, per germline. CDR3 sequence: CASSGQRASTDTQYF. CDR3 nucleotides: TGTGCCAGCAGTGGTCAGCGGGCTAGCACAGATACGCAGTATTTT.

The table lists this clonotype with many counts. The CDR3 DNA sequence: TGCGCCAGCAGCTTGGAGGGCAGCCCCGGAGGCTACACCTTC. Translated: CASSLEGSPGGYTF. The chain has TRBV5-1 and TRBJ1-2; no clear D. The V end lost 0 bases, the J end lost 8 bases, and 14 bases lay between the germline ends. The CDR3 runs 14 residues. CDR1 and CDR2 from the germline V gene are SGHRS and YFSETQ.

The sample holds many counts of this clonotype. V is TRBV20-1 and J is TRBJ2-5; 11 bases are shared with TRBD2. This CDR3 comprises 15 residues. The ends lost 5 bases at V and 4 bases at J; junction bases unmatched: 9. Germline values: CDR1 DFQATT, CDR2 SNEGSKA (reference sequence). CDR3 nucleotides: TGCAGTGCTGCGATACTAGCGGGAGTAGCAGAGACCCAGTACTTC. Translated, it gives CSAAILAGVAETQYF.

The rearrangement uses TRBV9 and TRBJ2-5, with TRBD1 identical over 8 bases. The V gene end was trimmed by 3 bases and the J gene end by 5 bases; junction bases not matched to a gene: 6. CDR3 length equals 14 residues. CDR1 and CDR2 from the germline V gene are SGDLS and YYNGEE. DNA for the CDR3: TGTGCCAGCAGCGCGACAGGGGTGGGTGAGACCCAGTACTTC. Protein: CASSATGVGETQYF.

The table lists this clonotype with a few counts. The rearrangement uses TRBV28 and TRBJ2-7; TRBD2 agrees at 9 bases. Looked up from germline, CDR1 is MDHEN and CDR2 is SYDVKM. V shed 1 base, J shed 1 base, and the junction held 8 bases outside the gene matches. The CDR3 extends over 17 amino acids. The CDR3 sequence is CASSLSGREGRSYEQYF. DNA of the CDR3: TGTGCCAGCAGTTTATCCGGGCGGGAGGGTCGGTCCTACGAGCAGTACTTC.

This clonotype has a handful of counts. The chain joins TRBV9 to TRBJ1-5, with 7 bases identical to TRBD1. The CDR3 consists of 14 residues. V dropped 2 bases and J dropped 5; count of bases not matched to a gene: 4. Germline loops: CDR1 SGDLS, CDR2 YYNGEE. CDR3 protein: CASSVGQTDQPQHF. The CDR3 bases are TGTGCCAGCAGCGTGGGACAGACCGATCAGCCCCAGCATTTT.

This clonotype was detected many times. The DNA for the CDR3 is TGTGCCAGCAGCTTAAGAACAGGGGGCTTCTACGAGCAGTACTTC. Amino acid sequence: CASSLRTGGFYEQYF. The rearrangement uses TRBV11-1 and TRBJ2-7; 9 bases are a match to TRBD1. Germline V CDR1 and CDR2: SGHAT, FQDESV (reference sequence). The CDR3 runs to 15 residues. V trimming: 2 bases; J trimming: 3 bases; junction bases outside the gene matches: 5.

The rearrangement links TRBV20-1 to TRBJ1-5; the match to TRBD1 covers 11 bases. Per germline, CDR1 DFQATT and CDR2 SNEGSKA (reference sequence). The CDR3 totals 17 residues. J gave up 6 bases and V 1 base, and 11 bases lay outside the gene matches. As DNA, the CDR3 is TGCAGTGCTAGAGTACCGGACAGGGGGCGAAGAGGTCAGCCCCAGCATTTT. It encodes CSARVPDRGRRGQPQHF.

The table lists this clonotype with many counts. The rearrangement uses TRBV6-6 and TRBJ2-2; D ambiguous. Germline V CDR1 and CDR2: MNHNY, SVGAGI (reference sequence). Trimming took 0 bases from V and 0 from J, leaving 5 bases between them. The CDR3 has 15 residues. The CDR3 reads CASSYSGPNTGELFF. The CDR3 DNA reads as TGTGCCAGCAGTTACTCAGGGCCGAACACCGGGGAGCTGTTTTTT.

The chain joins TRBV4-1 to TRBJ2-7; D is perhaps TRBD2 (7 bases). Trimming removed 4 bases at V and 5 bases at J, with 24 bases between. The CDR3 length is 17 residues. CDR1 MGHRA and CDR2 YSYEKL come from the germline V gene. CDR3 in amino acids: CASSPTRGRERANEQYF. The DNA for the CDR3 is TGCGCCAGCAGCCCTACCCGGGGGCGGGAGAGGGCTAACGAGCAGTACTTC.

This clonotype has just a few counts. The chain employs TRBV12-3 or TRBV12-4 and TRBJ2-7, with a weak D call TRBD1 (6 bases). V was pared by 4 bases and J by 0 bases, with 16 bases between. There are 16 residues in the CDR3. The CDR3, as DNA: TGTGCCAGCAGTTGGGGGCCTAAACAGAGCTCCTACGAGCAGTACTTC. This codes for CASSWGPKQSSYEQYF.